This TCR beta chain was identified during a study of patients and donors after allogeneic stem cell transplantation. TCRdb reprocessed the RT-PCR reads via MiXCR and lists one record per CDR3 protein. The table records about 150,000 distinct CDR3 sequences, nearly 25% of them present only once. Germline V CDR1 and CDR2: LGHNA, YNFKEQ. V was clipped by 2 bases and J by 6 bases; unmatched bases: 9. This CDR3 spans 15 amino acids. Sample: blood, either unsorted or a sorted T cell fraction (not recorded which). This sequence originates from a human donor who was either an allogeneic HSCT recipient or a stem cell or donor lymphocyte infusion donor (not recorded which). It is not recorded whose cells these are; they may come from a transplant donor. The rearrangement uses TRBV4-2 and TRBJ2-7; TRBD1 agrees at 8 bases. In DNA, the CDR3 is TGTGCCAGCAGCCAAACCGGGACAGGAGGAGGCGAGCAGTACTTC. Its translation is CASSQTGTGGGEQYF.